This entry is about one TCR beta chain. These data come from a study of blood T cell repertoires in COVID-19. Overall study context: The study drew acute and convalescent COVID-19 samples from the United States, Italy and Spain. The analysed material was cDNA or gDNA that came from T cells, B-cell-depleted T cells, or PBMCs.

CDR1 is KGHDR and CDR2 is SFDVKD in the germline V gene. With V trimmed by 4 bases and J by 4 bases, 6 bases remained unmatched. The length of the CDR3 is 15 residues. Authors' data handling: Amplification of reference gene primers was used by the study to estimate nucleated cell counts. TCRdb's table, derived via immunoSEQ multiplex PCR, lists solely in-frame clones and lacks some. V, J and clone size were drawn from that table, and D and trimming were deduced from the DNA. This sample has 150,000 to 200,000 clones; 85% to 90% occur once, and the top ten carry roughly 6%. The clonotype comes from a man in his forties with active or convalescent COVID-19. The sample comprised peripheral blood. This rearrangement joins TRBV24-1 to TRBJ1-5, with TRBD1 matching over 7 bases. The CDR3 loop is CATSDPGQPNQPQHF. DNA for the CDR3: TGTGCCACCAGTGACCCGGGACAGCCAAATCAGCCCCAGCATTTT.